This T cell receptor beta chain was identified during a study of T-cell reconstitution after alpha-beta-depleted transplantation in children. Study-wide results and caveats: At around two months after transplant, the alpha-beta T cells were reportedly derived from several hundred expanded clones that came from non-depleted graft cells.

Unique molecular identifiers were used in preparing the TCRbeta library. TCRdb processed the PCR reads anew with MiXCR; each CDR3 protein has one entry. The data hold hundreds of thousands of distinct CDR3 sequences, with around 13% observed a single time. Concerning this clonotype itself: Its antigen is undetermined.

Between the trimmed V and J ends, which lost 5 bases and 2 bases, there was a span of 12 bases. Germline V gives CDR1 SGHVS, CDR2 FNYEAQ. The CDR3 is 14 amino acids. The gene calls are TRBV7-6 and TRBJ2-5; either TRBD1 or TRBD2 may supply D (5 bases each). The sequence was collected from a girl aged 2-10 years with congenital amegakaryocytic thrombocytopenia, due to receive a stem cell transplant. Specimen: PBMCs, collected before TCRalphabeta/CD19-depleted stem cell transplant. CDR3 bases: TGTGCCAGCAGCGCTGGGACGGTGCAAGAGACCCAGTACTTC. Protein sequence: CASSAGTVQETQYF.